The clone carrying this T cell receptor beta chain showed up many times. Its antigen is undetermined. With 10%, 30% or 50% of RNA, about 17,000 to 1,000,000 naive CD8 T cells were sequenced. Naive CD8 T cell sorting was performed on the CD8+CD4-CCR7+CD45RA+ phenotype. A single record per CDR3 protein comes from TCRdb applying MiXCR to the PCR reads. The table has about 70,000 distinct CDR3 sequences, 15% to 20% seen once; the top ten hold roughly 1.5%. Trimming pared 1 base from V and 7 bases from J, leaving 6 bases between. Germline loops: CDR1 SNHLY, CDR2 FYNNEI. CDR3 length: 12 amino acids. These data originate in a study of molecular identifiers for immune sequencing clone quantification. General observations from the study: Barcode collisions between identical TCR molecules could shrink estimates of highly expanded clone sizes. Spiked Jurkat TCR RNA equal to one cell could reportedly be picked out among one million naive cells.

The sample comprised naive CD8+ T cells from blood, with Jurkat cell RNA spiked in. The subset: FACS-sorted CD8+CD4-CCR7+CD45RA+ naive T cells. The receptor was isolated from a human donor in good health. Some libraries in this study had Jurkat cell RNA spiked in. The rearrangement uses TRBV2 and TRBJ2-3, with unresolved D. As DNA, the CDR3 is TGTGCCAGCAGTGAAGGGCTAAATACGCAGTATTTT. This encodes CASSEGLNTQYF.